These 27 T cell receptor beta chains were all obtained from the same sample, sequenced in a study of blood T cell repertoires in COVID-19. The table came from immunoSEQ multiplex PCR; TCRdb's copy has only in-frame clones and leaves some out. The sample lists some 200,000 clones; over 75% were seen once. The specimen sequenced was peripheral blood. The source is a man in his fifties with acute or convalescent COVID-19.

This chain connects TRBV2 to TRBJ1-4; tentatively, D is TRBD1 (5 bases). The CDR3 has 15 amino acids. Germline V gene data show CDR1 as SNHLY and CDR2 as FYNNEI. The V and J ends lost 8 bases and 3 bases respectively, with 16 bases between them. CDR3 loop: CASGGQGLPNEKLFF. DNA for the CDR3: TGTGCCAGCGGTGGGCAGGGTCTCCCTAATGAAAAACTGTTTTTT.

The chain carries TRBV6-5 and TRBJ1-1, with D possibly TRBD1 on 5 matching bases. Germline CDR1 is MNHEY and CDR2 is SVGAGI. There are 14 residues in the CDR3. With 9 bases removed from V and 6 bases from J, the gap between germline ends came to 20 bases. The CDR3 bases are TGTGCCAGTAGGCCTGGGGGGGGAAAGGCTGAAGCTTTCTTT. Protein sequence: CASRPGGGKAEAFF.

This rearrangement joins TRBV5-1 to TRBJ2-5; TRBD1 matches 7 bases. Germline lookup yields CDR1 SGHRS and CDR2 YFSETQ. V lost 3 bases and J lost 2; bases outside the gene matches: 1. The CDR3 length is 13 residues. CDR3 protein: CASSSGQQETQYF. The CDR3 DNA reads as TGCGCCAGCAGCTCGGGACAGCAAGAGACCCAGTACTTC.

J is TRBJ1-1 and V is TRBV7-3, with no clear D. Per the germline V gene, CDR1 is SGHTA and CDR2 is FQGTGA. V was cut by 1 base and J by 4 bases, with 13 bases left in between. The CDR3 totals 15 residues. CDR3 sequence: CASSLNVGVGTEAFF. The CDR3 coding sequence is TGTGCCAGCAGCTTAAACGTCGGGGTGGGCACTGAAGCTTTCTTT.

This chain uses TRBV6-1 with TRBJ1-2; no definite D call. V lost 3 bases and J lost 2, with 7 bases in between. The CDR3 is made up of 13 amino acids. Germline loops: CDR1 MNHNS, CDR2 SASEGT. CDR3 loop: CASSDGFNYGYTF. The CDR3 DNA is TGTGCCAGCAGTGACGGGTTCAACTATGGCTACACCTTC.

The J gene is TRBJ1-6, the V gene TRBV25-1, with D perhaps TRBD1 (6 bases). CDR1 MGHDK and CDR2 SYGVNS come from the germline V gene. V was pared by 3 bases and J by 4 bases, with 16 bases between. This CDR3 is 17 amino acids long. CDR3 in DNA: TGTGCCAGCAGTGAGTCTACAGGGCGAGGGTATAATTCACCCCTCCACTTT. As protein: CASSESTGRGYNSPLHF.

The chain combines TRBV5-5 with TRBJ1-6; 9 bases agree with TRBD1. The CDR3 contains 14 residues. The V gene's germline CDR1 is SGHKS and CDR2 YYEKEE (reference sequence). J was trimmed by 8 bases and V by 4 bases; bases with no gene match: 4. The DNA of the CDR3 is TGTGCCAGCAGCCCCGGGACAGGGTATTCACCCCTCCACTTT. Its translation is CASSPGTGYSPLHF.

CDR3 sequence (DNA): TGTGCCATCAGTGAGGGTAGCGGAAATGAAAAACTGTTTTTT. It is translated as CAISEGSGNEKLFF. The V and J genes are TRBV10-3 and TRBJ1-4; D not resolved. The germline V and J ends were trimmed by 2 bases and 5 bases, with 9 bases remaining between them. The CDR3 has 14 residues. The V gene's germline CDR1 is ENHRY and CDR2 SYGVKD.

The J gene is TRBJ2-2, the V gene TRBV5-6; 12 nucleotides align to TRBD1. This CDR3 spans 17 amino acids. Trimming removed 5 bases from V and 9 bases from J; junction bases left unmatched: 14. Germline CDR1 reads SGHDT; CDR2 reads YYEEEE. This chain's CDR3 is CASRSLTGTGGERELFF. CDR3 coding DNA: TGTGCCAGCAGGTCTCTCACCGGGACAGGGGGCGAAAGGGAGCTGTTTTTT.

CDR3 residues: CASSLVGDRFGYGEKLFF. The CDR3 nucleotides are TGTGCCAGCAGCTTAGTGGGTGACAGGTTTGGGTATGGCGAAAAACTGTTTTTT. V usage is TRBV7-9 and J usage is TRBJ1-4, with TRBD1 as a possible D gene (6 bases). Deletions cut 1 base from V and 8 bases from J, with 23 bases between. Germline CDR1 reads SEHNR; CDR2 reads FQNEAQ (reference sequence). There are 18 residues in the CDR3.

This sequence joins TRBV11-2 and TRBJ2-1; 11 bases align to TRBD2. V lost 5 bases and J lost 4; bases outside the gene matches: 7. This CDR3 is 16 amino acids long. Germline assignment: CDR1 SGHAT and CDR2 FQNNGV. The CDR3 bases are TGTGCCAGCAGCCCGGGAACTAGCGGGGGTTACAATGAGCAGTTCTTC. Protein sequence: CASSPGTSGGYNEQFF.

This rearrangement joins TRBV29-1 to TRBJ2-2, with 8 bases that match TRBD1. The V segment lost 7 bases and the J segment 6 bases; nucleotides outside the gene matches: 7. The CDR3 extends over 13 amino acids. The germline CDR1 and CDR2 sequences are SQVTM and ANQGSEA. The CDR3, as DNA: TGCAGCGCCGACAGGGGTTTCTCCGGGGAGCTGTTTTTT. Translation gives CSADRGFSGELFF.

J is TRBJ1-1 and V is TRBV29-1, with a tentative D call TRBD1 (6 bases). The CDR3 totals 16 residues. Trimming cost V 3 bases and J 0 bases, with 17 bases left between them. Germline CDR1 and CDR2: SQVTM and ANQGSEA. The CDR3 sequence: CSVDAPHRVLNTEAFF. The DNA of the CDR3 is TGCAGCGTTGACGCCCCTCACAGGGTACTGAACACTGAAGCTTTCTTT.

The rearrangement links TRBV27 to TRBJ2-4; D unclear. V shed 6 bases and J shed 1 base, with 7 bases lying between them. Per germline, CDR1 MNHEY and CDR2 SMNVEV (reference sequence). The CDR3 runs 13 residues. The CDR3 nucleotides are TGTGCCAGCAGCCCGGTTGCCAAAAACATTCAGTACTTC. As protein: CASSPVAKNIQYF.

This chain links TRBV9 with TRBJ1-5, with TRBD1 matching 7 bases. This CDR3 has 11 residues. With V trimmed by 9 bases and J by 8 bases, 5 bases remained unmatched. The germline CDR1 and CDR2 sequences are SGDLS and YYNGEE. CDR3 sequence (DNA): TGTGCCAAAGACAGGGCCGAGCCCCAGCATTTT. This gives the protein CAKDRAEPQHF.

The chain combines TRBV3-1 (or the pseudogene TRBV3-2) with TRBJ1-2, with TRBD1 identical over 9 bases. Germline values: CDR1 LGHDT, CDR2 YNNKEL (reference sequence). This CDR3 region has 15 residues. V lost 2 bases to trimming and J lost 7 bases; unmatched junction nucleotides: 8. CDR3 loop: CASSQRTGESLGYTF. DNA for the CDR3: TGTGCCAGCAGCCAAAGGACAGGGGAATCACTTGGCTACACCTTC.

The genes are TRBV6-6 and TRBJ2-1, with TRBD2 as a possible D gene (5 bases). V lost 5 bases, J lost 9 bases, and 11 bases lay in between. The CDR3 is 12 amino acids. Germline CDR1 and CDR2: MNHNY and SVGAGI (reference sequence). The CDR3 DNA sequence: TGTGCCAGCAGTCCCATGGGGAGTGAGCAGTTCTTC. Translation gives CASSPMGSEQFF.

This clone turned up a few times. The V gene is TRBV7-8, the J gene TRBJ2-3; the D is unclear. This CDR3 is built from 13 residues. Per the germline V gene, CDR1 is SGHVS and CDR2 is FQNEAQ. V was pared by 3 bases and J by 6 bases, with 10 bases between. As DNA, the CDR3 is TGTGCCAGCAGCTTTCAGACTCCCGATACGCAGTATTTT. This translates into CASSFQTPDTQYF.

This chain connects TRBV5-5 to TRBJ1-1; tentative D call: TRBD1 (6 bases). This CDR3 comprises 14 residues. The ends were cut back, 0 bases at V and 4 bases at J, with 10 bases in the middle. Germline-derived CDR1 and CDR2 are SGHKS and YYEKEE (reference sequence). The CDR3: CASSLGGPGTEAFF. The CDR3, as DNA: TGTGCCAGCAGCTTGGGGGGGCCGGGCACTGAAGCTTTCTTT.

This clone has just one count. V usage is TRBV12-3 or TRBV12-4 and J usage is TRBJ1-5; D may be TRBD1 (5 bases). The CDR3 runs to 12 residues. Trimming took off 7 bases at V and 9 bases at J, with 13 bases between the two ends. The chain's CDR3 is CASTRGGSPQHF. The CDR3, as DNA: TGTGCCAGCACCCGCGGGGGGTCGCCCCAGCATTTT.

The chain joins TRBV6-5 to TRBJ1-2; 7 nucleotides agree with TRBD1. J lost 4 bases, V lost 5 bases, and 4 bases had no gene match. CDR1 MNHEY and CDR2 SVGAGI come from the germline V gene. The CDR3 sequence is 13 residues long. The CDR3 spells CASSKQGSYGYTF. The CDR3 nucleotides are TGTGCCAGCAGTAAACAGGGGTCCTATGGCTACACCTTC.

The rearrangement links TRBV6-5 to TRBJ1-5; 8 nucleotides agree with TRBD1. The CDR3 runs 16 residues. J lost 0 bases, V lost 2 bases, and 3 bases had no gene match. Per the germline V gene, CDR1 is MNHEY and CDR2 is SVGAGI. The CDR3 region has the DNA TGTGCCAGCAGTTACGGACAGGGCTATAGCAATCAGCCCCAGCATTTT. It yields the protein CASSYGQGYSNQPQHF.

The gene calls are TRBV4-1 and TRBJ2-3, with TRBD1 matching 8 bases. The CDR3 has 14 amino acids. Unmatched junction bases numbered 7, after V lost 4 bases and J lost 7 bases. Germline-derived CDR1 and CDR2 are MGHRA and YSYEKL. The CDR3 bases are TGCGCCAGCAGCCCCGGACAGGGTCGCTATACGCAGTATTTT. Encoded protein: CASSPGQGRYTQYF.

This chain uses TRBV30 with TRBJ1-2; no reliable D call. Germline V CDR1 and CDR2: GTSNPN, SVGIG (reference sequence). This CDR3 contains 12 residues. DNA of the CDR3: TGTGCTGAAGTCGAGGCCCACTATGGCTACACCTTC. Translation gives CAEVEAHYGYTF.

The chain joins TRBV20-1 to TRBJ1-2; D is undetermined. V lost 3 bases and J lost 8, with 16 bases in between. The CDR3 is 13 amino acids. From germline, CDR1 is DFQATT and CDR2 SNEGSKA (reference sequence). The CDR3 loop is CSASGRGGLGYTF. CDR3 nucleotides: TGCAGTGCTAGTGGACGGGGAGGGTTAGGCTACACCTTC.

This clone was recorded only once. This chain connects TRBV3-1 (or the pseudogene TRBV3-2) to TRBJ1-1, with D maybe TRBD1 (6 bases). The CDR3 consists of 13 residues. With 0 bases removed from V and 10 bases from J, the gap between germline ends came to 12 bases. Germline V gives CDR1 LGHDT, CDR2 YNNKEL (reference sequence). CDR3 sequence reads: CASSQELGAGAFF. The CDR3 DNA reads as TGTGCCAGCAGCCAAGAACTGGGGGCAGGAGCTTTCTTT.

The gene calls are TRBV3-1 (or the pseudogene TRBV3-2) and TRBJ1-2; D is unresolved. CDR3 length: 15 residues. With 4 bases removed from V and 4 bases from J, the gap between germline ends came to 16 bases. Germline CDR1 LGHDT, CDR2 YNNKEL (reference sequence). Here the CDR3 DNA reads TGTGCCAGCAGCCGCTATCAGGCACCAGCCTATGGCTACACCTTC. Protein product: CASSRYQAPAYGYTF.